This paragraph reports one T cell receptor (beta chain). This sample stems from a study of CD8 T cells in Susac syndrome. RNA in amounts of about 0.5 to 1 ug was reverse transcribed with random hexamers. TCRdb reanalysed the immunoSEQ multiplex PCR reads using MiXCR and keeps one entry per CDR3 protein. The repertoire holds 150,000 to 200,000 distinct CDR3 sequences, with about 96% as singletons. The V and J ends lost 6 bases and 6 bases respectively, with 11 bases between them. CDR1 and CDR2 (germline): SQVTM, ANQGSEA. The CDR3 consists of 11 residues. V gene TRBV29-1 combines with J gene TRBJ1-2; D remains unclear. The sequence came from a human donor with Susac syndrome. Sequencing was done on a sample of CD4+ T cells from PBMCs. This chain's CDR3 is CSVMGRDGYTF. The CDR3 nucleotides read TGCAGCGTCATGGGTAGGGATGGCTACACCTTC.